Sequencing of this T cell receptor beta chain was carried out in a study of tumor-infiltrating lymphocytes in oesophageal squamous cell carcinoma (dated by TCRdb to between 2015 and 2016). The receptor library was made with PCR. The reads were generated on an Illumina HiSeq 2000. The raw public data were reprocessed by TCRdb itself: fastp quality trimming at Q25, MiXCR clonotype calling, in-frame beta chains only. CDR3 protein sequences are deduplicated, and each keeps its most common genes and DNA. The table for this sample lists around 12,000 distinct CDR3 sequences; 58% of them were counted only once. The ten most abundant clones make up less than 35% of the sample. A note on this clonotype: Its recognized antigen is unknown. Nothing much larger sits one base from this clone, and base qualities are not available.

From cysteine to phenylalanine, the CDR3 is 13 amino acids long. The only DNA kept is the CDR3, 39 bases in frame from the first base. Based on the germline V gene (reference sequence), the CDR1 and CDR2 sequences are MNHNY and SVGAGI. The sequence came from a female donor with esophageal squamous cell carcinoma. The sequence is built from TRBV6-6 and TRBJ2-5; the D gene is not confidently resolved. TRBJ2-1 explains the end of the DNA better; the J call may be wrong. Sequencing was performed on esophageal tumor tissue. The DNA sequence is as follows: TGTGCCAGCAGTTACAAACGGCATAGTTCGCAGTTCTTC. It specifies CASSYKRHSSQFF.